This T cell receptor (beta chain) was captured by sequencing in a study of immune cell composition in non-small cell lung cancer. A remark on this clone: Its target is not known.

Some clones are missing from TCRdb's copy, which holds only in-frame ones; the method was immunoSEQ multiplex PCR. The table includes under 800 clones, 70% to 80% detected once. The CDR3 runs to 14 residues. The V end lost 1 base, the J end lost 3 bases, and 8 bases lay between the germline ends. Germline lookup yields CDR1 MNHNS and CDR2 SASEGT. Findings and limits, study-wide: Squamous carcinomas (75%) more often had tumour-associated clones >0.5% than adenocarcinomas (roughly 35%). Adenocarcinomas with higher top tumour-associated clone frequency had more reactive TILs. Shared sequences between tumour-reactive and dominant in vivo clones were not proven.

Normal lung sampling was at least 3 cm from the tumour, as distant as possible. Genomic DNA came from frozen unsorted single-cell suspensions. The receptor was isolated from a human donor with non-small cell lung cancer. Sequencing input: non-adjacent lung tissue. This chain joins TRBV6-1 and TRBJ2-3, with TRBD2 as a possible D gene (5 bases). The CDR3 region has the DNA TGTGCCAGCAGTGAAGTCCTAGCAACAGATACGCAGTATTTT. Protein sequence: CASSEVLATDTQYF.